Here is one TCR beta chain with its context. As yet, its antigen is unknown. One end of the junction is discordant with germline, which a read error may explain. MiXCR, run by TCRdb on the RT-PCR reads, gives a single entry per CDR3 protein. The sample carries hundreds of thousands of distinct CDR3 sequences, about 18% recorded once. This record comes from a study of response to subunit inactivated influenza vaccine. General observations from the study: The study's authors posited that every seasonal influenza vaccination enlists few new T cells.

This CDR3 region has 16 residues. Per germline, CDR1 SGHTA and CDR2 FQGNSA. This TCR came from a man between 50 and 59 years old who received an inactivated influenza vaccine. V and J are TRBV7-2 and TRBJ2-5, with 11 bases fitting TRBD2. This specimen consisted of PBMCs from blood, obtained roughly 5 days after vaccination. The CDR3 DNA follows: TGTGCCAGCAGCATAGCCGGGACTAGCGGCCAAGAGACCCAGTACTTC. This translates into CASSIAGTSGQETQYF.